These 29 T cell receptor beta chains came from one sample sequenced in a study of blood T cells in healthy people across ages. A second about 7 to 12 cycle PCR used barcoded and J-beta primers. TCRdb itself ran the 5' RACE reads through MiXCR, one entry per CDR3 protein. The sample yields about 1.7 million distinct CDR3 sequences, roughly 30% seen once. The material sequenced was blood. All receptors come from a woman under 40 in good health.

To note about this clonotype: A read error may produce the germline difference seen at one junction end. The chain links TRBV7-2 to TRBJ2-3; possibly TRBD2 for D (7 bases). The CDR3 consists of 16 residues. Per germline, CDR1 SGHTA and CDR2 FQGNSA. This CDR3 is CASSLSGQTSTDTQYF. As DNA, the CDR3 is TGTGCCAGCAGCTTGTCAGGACAGACTAGCACGGATACGCAGTATTTT.

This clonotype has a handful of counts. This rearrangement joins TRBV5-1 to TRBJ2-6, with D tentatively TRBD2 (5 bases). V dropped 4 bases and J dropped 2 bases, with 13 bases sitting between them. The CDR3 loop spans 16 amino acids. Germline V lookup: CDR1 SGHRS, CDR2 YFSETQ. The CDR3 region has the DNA TGCGCCAGCAGCATAAGCCGGGAAACTGGGGCCAACGTCCTGACTTTC. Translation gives CASSISRETGANVLTF.

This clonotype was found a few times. The CDR3 nucleotides are TGTGCCAGCAGTTTTAACCCCCTGAGGGGCAATCAGCCCCAGCATTTT. Translation: CASSFNPLRGNQPQHF. This chain uses TRBV12-3 or TRBV12-4 with TRBJ1-5, with unresolved D. The CDR3 has 16 amino acids. Trimming cost V 3 bases and J 2 bases, with 14 bases left between them.

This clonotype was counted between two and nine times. CDR3 sequence reads: CSVRTKEWGRPTENTEAFF. The CDR3 bases are TGCAGCGTTCGAACGAAAGAATGGGGGAGACCGACCGAGAACACTGAAGCTTTCTTT. V is TRBV29-1 and J is TRBJ1-1; possibly TRBD1 for D (5 bases). Germline CDR1 reads SQVTM; CDR2 reads ANQGSEA. The CDR3 is 19 amino acids. V was pared by 5 bases and J by 1 base, with 29 bases between.

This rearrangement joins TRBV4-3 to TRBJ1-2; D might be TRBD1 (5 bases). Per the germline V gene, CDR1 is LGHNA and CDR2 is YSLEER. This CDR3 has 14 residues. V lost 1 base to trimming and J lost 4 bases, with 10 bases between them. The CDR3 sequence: CASSQGGAIYGYTF. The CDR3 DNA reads TGCGCCAGCAGCCAAGGAGGGGCAATCTATGGCTACACCTTC.

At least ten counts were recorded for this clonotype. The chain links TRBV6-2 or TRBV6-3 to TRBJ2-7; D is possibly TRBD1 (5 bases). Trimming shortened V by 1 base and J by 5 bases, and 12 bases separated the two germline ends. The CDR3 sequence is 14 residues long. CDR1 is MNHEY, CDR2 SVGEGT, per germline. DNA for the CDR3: TGTGCCAGCAGTTACTTCCAGGGCAGAGACGAGCAGTACTTC. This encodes CASSYFQGRDEQYF.

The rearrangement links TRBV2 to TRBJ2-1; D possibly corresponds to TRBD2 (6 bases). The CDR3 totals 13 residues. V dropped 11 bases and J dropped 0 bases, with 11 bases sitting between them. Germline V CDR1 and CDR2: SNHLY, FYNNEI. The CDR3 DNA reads TGTGCCTGCGGGACGGACTCCTACAATGAGCAGTTCTTC. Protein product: CACGTDSYNEQFF.

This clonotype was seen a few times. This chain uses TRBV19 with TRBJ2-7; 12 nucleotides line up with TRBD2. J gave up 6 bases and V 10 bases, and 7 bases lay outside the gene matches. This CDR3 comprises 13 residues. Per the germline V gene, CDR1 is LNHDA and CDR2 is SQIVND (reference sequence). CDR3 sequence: CATRTSGTSEQYF. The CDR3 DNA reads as TGTGCCACAAGGACTAGCGGGACTTCCGAGCAGTACTTC.

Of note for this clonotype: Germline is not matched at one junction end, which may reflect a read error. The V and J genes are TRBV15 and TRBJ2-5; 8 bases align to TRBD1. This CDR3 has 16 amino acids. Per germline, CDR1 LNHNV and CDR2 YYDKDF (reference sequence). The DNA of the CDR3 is TGCGCCACCAGCAGTATCAAGGACAGGGTCTACGATGAGCAGTACTTC. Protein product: CATSSIKDRVYDEQYF.

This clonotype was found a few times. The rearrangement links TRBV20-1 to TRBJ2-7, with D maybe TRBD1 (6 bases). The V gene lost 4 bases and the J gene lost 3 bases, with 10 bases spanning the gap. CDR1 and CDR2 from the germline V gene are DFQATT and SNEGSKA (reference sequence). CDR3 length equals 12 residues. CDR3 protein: CSAIPQGYEQYF. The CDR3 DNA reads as TGCAGTGCTATTCCACAGGGCTACGAGCAGTACTTC.

The CDR3 reads CASSLGDLRDRAYEQYF. The CDR3 DNA reads TGCGCCAGCAGCTTGGGGGACCTCCGGGACAGGGCCTACGAGCAGTACTTC. The chain is built from TRBV5-1 and TRBJ2-7; 9 nucleotides agree with TRBD1. The ends lost 0 bases at V and 2 bases at J; junction bases unmatched: 9. CDR3 length: 17 amino acids. Germline V gene lookup returns CDR1 SGHRS and CDR2 YFSETQ.

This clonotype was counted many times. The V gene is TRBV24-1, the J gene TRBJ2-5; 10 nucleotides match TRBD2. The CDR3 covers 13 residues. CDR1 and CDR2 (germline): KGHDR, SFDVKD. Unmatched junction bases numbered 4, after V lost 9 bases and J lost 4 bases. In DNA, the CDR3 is TGTGCCACCTCTAGCGGGAGTACAGAGACCCAGTACTTC. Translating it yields CATSSGSTETQYF.

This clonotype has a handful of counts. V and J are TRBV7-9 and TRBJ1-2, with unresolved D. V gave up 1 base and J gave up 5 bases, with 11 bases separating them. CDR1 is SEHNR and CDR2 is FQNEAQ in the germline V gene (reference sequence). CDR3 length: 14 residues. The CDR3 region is CASSLEVAVYGYTF. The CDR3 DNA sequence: TGTGCCAGCAGCTTAGAAGTGGCCGTTTATGGCTACACCTTC.

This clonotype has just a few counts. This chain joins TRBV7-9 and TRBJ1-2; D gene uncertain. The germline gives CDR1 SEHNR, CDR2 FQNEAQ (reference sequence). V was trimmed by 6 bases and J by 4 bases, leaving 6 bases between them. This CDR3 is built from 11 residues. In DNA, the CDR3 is TGTGCCAGCAGGAGGACCTATGGCTACACCTTC. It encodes CASRRTYGYTF.

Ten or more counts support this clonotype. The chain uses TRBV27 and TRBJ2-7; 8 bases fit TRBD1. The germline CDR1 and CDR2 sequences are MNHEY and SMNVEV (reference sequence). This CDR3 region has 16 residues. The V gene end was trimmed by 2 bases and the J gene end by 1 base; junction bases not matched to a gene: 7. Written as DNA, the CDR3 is TGTGCCAGCAGTTTAGGCGCTGACAGGGGTTCCTACGAGCAGTACTTC. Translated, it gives CASSLGADRGSYEQYF.

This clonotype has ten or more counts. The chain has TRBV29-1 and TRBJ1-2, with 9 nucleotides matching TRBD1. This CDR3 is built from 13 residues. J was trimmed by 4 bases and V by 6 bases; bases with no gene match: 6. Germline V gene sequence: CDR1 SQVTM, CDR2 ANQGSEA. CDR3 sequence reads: CSVGQGPLYGYTF. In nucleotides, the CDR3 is TGCAGCGTAGGACAGGGGCCCCTCTATGGCTACACCTTC.

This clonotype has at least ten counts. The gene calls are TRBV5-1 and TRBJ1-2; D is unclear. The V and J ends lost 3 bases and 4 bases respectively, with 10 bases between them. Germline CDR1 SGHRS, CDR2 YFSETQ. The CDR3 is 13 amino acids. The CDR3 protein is CASSSTETYGYTF. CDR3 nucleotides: TGCGCCAGCAGCTCCACGGAGACCTATGGCTACACCTTC. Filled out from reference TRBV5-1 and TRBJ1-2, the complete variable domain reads KAGVTQTPRYLIKTRGQQVTLSCSPISGHRSVSWYQQTPGQGLQFLFEYFSETQRNKGNFPGRFSGRQFSNSRSEMNVSTLELGDSALYLCASSSTETYGYTFGSGTRLTVV.

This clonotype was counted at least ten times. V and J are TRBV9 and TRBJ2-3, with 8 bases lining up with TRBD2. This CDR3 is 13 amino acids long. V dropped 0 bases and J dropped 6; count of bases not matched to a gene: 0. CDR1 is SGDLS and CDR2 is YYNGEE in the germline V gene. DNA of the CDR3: TGTGCCAGCAGCGTAGCTAGCGGGGATACGCAGTATTTT. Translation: CASSVASGDTQYF.

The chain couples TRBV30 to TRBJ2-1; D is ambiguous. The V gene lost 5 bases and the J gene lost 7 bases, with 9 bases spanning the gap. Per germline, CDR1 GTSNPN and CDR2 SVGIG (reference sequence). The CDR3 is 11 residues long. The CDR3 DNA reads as TGTGCCTGGGAGGCGACGAATGAGCAGTTCTTC. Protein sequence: CAWEATNEQFF.

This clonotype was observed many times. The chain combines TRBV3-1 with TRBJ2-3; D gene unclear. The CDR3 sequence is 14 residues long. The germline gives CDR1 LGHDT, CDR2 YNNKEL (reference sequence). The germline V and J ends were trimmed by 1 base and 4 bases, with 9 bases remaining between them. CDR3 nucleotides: TGTGCCAGCAGCCAAGGACGCTCAGCAGATACGCAGTATTTT. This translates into CASSQGRSADTQYF.

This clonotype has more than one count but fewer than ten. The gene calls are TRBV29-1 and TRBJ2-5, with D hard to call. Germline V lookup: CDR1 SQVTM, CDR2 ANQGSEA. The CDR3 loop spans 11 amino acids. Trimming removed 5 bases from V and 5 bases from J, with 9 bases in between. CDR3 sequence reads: CSVKNGETQYF. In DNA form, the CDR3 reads TGCAGCGTTAAAAACGGGGAGACCCAGTACTTC.

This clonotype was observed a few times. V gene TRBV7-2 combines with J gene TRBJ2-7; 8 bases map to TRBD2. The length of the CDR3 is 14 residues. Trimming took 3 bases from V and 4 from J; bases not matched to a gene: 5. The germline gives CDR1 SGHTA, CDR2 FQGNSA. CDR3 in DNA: TGTGCCAGCAGCTTTACTAGCGGAGAGTACGAGCAGTACTTC. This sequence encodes CASSFTSGEYEQYF.

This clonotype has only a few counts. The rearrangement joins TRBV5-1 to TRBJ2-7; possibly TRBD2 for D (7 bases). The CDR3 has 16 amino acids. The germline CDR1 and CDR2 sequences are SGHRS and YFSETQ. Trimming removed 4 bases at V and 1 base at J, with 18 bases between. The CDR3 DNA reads TGCGCCAGCAGCCCCGGGGGGCGGGATTCTTCCTACGAGCAGTACTTC. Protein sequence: CASSPGGRDSSYEQYF. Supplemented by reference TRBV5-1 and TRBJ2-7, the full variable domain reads KAGVTQTPRYLIKTRGQQVTLSCSPISGHRSVSWYQQTPGQGLQFLFEYFSETQRNKGNFPGRFSGRQFSNSRSEMNVSTLELGDSALYLCASSPGGRDSSYEQYFGPGTRLTVT.

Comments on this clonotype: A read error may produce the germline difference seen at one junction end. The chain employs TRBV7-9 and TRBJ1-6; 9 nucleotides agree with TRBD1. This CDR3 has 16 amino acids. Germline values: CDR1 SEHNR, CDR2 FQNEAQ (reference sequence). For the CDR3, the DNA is TGTGCCAGCAGCCCCCCGGGACAGGGAAGAGGTTCACCCCGCCACTTT. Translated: CASSPPGQGRGSPRHF.

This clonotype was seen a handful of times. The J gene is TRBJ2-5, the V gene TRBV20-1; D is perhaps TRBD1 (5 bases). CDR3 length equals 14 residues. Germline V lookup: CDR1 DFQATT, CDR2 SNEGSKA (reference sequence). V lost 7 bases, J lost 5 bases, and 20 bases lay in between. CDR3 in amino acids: CSVPIGPRVETQYF. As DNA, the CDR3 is TGCAGTGTCCCCATAGGGCCCAGGGTGGAGACCCAGTACTTC.

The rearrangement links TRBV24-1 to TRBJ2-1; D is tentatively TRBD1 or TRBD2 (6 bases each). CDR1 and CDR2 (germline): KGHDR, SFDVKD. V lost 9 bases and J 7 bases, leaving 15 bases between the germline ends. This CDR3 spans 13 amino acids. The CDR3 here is CATSRKGGNEQFF. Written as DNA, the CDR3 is TGTGCCACCTCCCGTAAAGGGGGGAATGAGCAGTTCTTC.

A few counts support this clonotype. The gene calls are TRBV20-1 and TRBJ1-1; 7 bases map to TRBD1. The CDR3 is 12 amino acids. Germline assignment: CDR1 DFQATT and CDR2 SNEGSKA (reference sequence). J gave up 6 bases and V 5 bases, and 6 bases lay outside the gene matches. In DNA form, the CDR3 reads TGCAGTGCTGCCACAGGGGTGGCTGAAGCTTTCTTT. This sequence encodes CSAATGVAEAFF.

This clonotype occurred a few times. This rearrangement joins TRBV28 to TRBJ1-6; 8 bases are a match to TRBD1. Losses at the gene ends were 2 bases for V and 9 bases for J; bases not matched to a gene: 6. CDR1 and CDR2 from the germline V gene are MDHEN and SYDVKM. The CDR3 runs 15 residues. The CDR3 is CASSLLGQGISPLHF. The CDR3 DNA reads TGTGCCAGCAGTTTACTTGGACAGGGTATTTCACCCCTCCACTTT. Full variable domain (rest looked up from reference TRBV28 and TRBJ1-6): DVKVTQSSRYLVKRTGEKVFLECVQDMDHENMFWYRQDPGLGLRLIYFSYDVKMKEKGDIPEGYSVSREKKERFSLILESASTNQTSMYLCASSLLGQGISPLHFGNGTRLTVT.

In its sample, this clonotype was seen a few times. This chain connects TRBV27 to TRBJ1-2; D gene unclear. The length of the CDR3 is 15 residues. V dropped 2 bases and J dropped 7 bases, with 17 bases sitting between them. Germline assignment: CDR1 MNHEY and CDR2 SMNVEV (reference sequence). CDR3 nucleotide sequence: TGTGCCAGCAGTTTACGAGGGTTGCAGATGGGTGGCTACACCTTC. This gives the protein CASSLRGLQMGGYTF.